This record covers a single TCR beta chain. This record belongs to a study of naive and memory T cell subsets. The SP2 primer and nested alpha and beta constant region primers amplified ligated cDNA in four rounds. Blood and skin TCR RNA was reverse transcribed with alpha and beta constant primers. A single record per CDR3 protein comes from TCRdb applying MiXCR to the 5' RACE reads. This table has more than 50,000 distinct CDR3 sequences, 6.5% to 9% appearing once. Germline V CDR1 and CDR2: SNHLY, FYNNEI. The length of the CDR3 is 15 residues. The V gene lost 2 bases and the J gene lost 2 bases, with 9 bases spanning the gap. A UMI-containing oligonucleotide was joined by 3' ligation to the TCR cDNA template. Adult healthy volunteers gave 2.5 ml peripheral blood for whole-blood RNA. Cells were not sorted; total RNA input targeted about 1 to 1000 ng.

This chain joins TRBV2 and TRBJ2-2; D uncertain. The sequence derives from a female donor in good health. CDR3 in amino acids: CASSEWQSNTGELFF. In DNA, the CDR3 is TGTGCCAGCAGTGAATGGCAGAGTAACACCGGGGAGCTGTTTTTT.